The source of this TCR beta chain is a study of T cell responses to AZD1222 COVID-19 vaccine. Study-level findings and limits: Unmutated variant regions reportedly attract nearly half of all spike-specific TCRs. Spike-wide coverage was observed for vaccine-associated CD4 TCRs, with dominant responses at 160-218 and 743-854. Spike-specific TCR breadth and depth went up after people got two AZD1222 doses. Females outnumbered males among donors, who were mostly white British; clonal diversity was possibly underestimated.

As regards this clone: Its antigen is not identified.

The CDR3 covers 14 residues. The trim removed 5 bases at V and 11 bases at J, leaving 12 bases unmatched. Germline V gene data show CDR1 as MDHEN and CDR2 as SYDVKM. Produced via immunoSEQ multiplex PCR; TCRdb's table is partial and in-frame only. This repertoire shows 110,000 to 150,000 clones, 85% to 95% found once; its top ten account for under 6.5%. This sequence was found in an adult in good health. The sequencing used peripheral blood, collected on day 0 of AZD1222 vaccination. The V call is TRBV28, the J call TRBJ1-1; 9 nucleotides agree with TRBD1. CDR3 bases: TGTGCCAGCAGTCCACCCGGGACAGGGAGGCATGCTTTCTTT. It is translated as CASSPPGTGRHAFF.